This T cell receptor beta chain was sequenced during a study of T cells in Graves' hyperthyroidism and ophthalmopathy. The source material, RNA transcripts, was used to amplify TCR beta CDR3 regions. HTBI primers were the set used in a first-round RT-PCR of the TCR CDR3. TCRdb independently ran MiXCR on the multiplex PCR reads; one entry per CDR3 protein. The profile shows fewer than 750,000 distinct CDR3 sequences, roughly 14% of them singletons. Germline V gene lookup returns CDR1 MNHEY and CDR2 SVGEGT. This CDR3 comprises 11 residues. Trimming stripped 4 bases from V and 6 bases from J, with 7 bases between. This clonotype has ten or more counts.

The sequenced material came from blood. The clonotype was recovered from a woman between 40 and 50 years old with Graves' ophthalmopathy. The gene calls are TRBV6-2 or TRBV6-3 and TRBJ2-7; D unclear. Written as DNA, the CDR3 is TGTGCCAGCAGTTCGCGTAGCGAGCAGTACTTC. It is translated as CASSSRSEQYF.